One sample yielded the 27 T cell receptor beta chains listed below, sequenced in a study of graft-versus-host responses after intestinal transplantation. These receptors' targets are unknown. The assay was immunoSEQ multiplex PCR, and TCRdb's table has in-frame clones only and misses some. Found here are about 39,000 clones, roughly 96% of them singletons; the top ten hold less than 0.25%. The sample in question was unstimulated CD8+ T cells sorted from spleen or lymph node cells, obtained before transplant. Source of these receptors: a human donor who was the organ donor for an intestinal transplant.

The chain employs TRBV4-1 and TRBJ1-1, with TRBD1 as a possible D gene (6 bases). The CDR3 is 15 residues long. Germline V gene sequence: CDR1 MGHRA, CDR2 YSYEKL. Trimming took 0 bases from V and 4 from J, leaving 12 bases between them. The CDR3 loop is CASSQEEQGGTEAFF. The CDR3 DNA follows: TGCGCCAGCAGCCAAGAAGAACAGGGAGGCACTGAAGCTTTCTTT.

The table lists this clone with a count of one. This CDR3 is CAWSYSGGANEQFF. The CDR3 DNA reads as TGTGCCTGGAGCTACAGCGGGGGGGCGAATGAGCAGTTCTTC. This rearrangement joins TRBV30 to TRBJ2-1, with 10 bases identical to TRBD2. Germline V gives CDR1 GTSNPN, CDR2 SVGIG (reference sequence). CDR3 length: 14 amino acids. Unmatched junction bases numbered 6, after V lost 3 bases and J lost 7 bases.

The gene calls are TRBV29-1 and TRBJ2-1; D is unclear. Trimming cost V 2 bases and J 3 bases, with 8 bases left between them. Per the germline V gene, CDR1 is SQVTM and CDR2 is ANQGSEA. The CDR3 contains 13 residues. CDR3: CSVERAGYNEQFF. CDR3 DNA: TGCAGCGTTGAAAGGGCAGGCTACAATGAGCAGTTCTTC.

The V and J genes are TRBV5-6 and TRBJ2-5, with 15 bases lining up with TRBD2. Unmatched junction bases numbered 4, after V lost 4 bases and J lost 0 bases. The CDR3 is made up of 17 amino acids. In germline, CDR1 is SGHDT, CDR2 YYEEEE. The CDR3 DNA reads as TGTGCCAGCAGCCCCGGGACTAGCGGGGGGTACCAAGAGACCCAGTACTTC. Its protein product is CASSPGTSGGYQETQYF.

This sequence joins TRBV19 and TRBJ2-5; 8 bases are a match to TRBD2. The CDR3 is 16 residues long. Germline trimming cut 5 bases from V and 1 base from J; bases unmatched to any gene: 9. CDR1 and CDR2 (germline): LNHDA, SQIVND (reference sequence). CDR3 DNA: TGTGCCAGTAGTTCTCGGGTAGCGGGGATCCAAGAGACCCAGTACTTC. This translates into CASSSRVAGIQETQYF. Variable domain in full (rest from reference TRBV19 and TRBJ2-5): DGGITQSPKYLFRKEGQNVTLSCEQNLNHDAMYWYRQDPGQGLRLIYYSQIVNDFQKGDIAEGYSVSREKKESFPLTVTSAQKNPTAFYLCASSSRVAGIQETQYFGPGTRLLVL.

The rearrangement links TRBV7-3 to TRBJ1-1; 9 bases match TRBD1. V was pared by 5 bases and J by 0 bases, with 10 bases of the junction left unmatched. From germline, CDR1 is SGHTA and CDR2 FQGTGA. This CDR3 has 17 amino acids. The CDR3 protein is CASSATGGGLMNTEAFF. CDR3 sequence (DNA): TGTGCCAGCAGCGCAACAGGGGGCGGACTCATGAACACTGAAGCTTTCTTT.

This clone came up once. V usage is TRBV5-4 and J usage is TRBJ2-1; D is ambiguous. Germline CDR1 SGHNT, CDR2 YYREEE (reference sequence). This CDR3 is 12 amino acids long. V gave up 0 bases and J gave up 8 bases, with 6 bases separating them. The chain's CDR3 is CASSLEQDEQFF. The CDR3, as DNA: TGTGCCAGCAGCTTGGAGCAGGATGAGCAGTTCTTC.

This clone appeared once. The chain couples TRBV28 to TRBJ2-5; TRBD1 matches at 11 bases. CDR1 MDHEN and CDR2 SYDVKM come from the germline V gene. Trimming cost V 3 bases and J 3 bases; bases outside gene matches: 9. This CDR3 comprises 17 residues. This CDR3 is CASSFPEAGQGEETQYF. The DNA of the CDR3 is TGTGCCAGCAGTTTCCCGGAGGCGGGACAGGGGGAAGAGACCCAGTACTTC.

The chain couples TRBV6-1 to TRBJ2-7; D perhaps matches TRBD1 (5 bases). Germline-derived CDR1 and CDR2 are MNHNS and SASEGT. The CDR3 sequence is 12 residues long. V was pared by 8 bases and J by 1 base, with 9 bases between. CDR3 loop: CASQGGSYEQYF. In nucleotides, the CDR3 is TGTGCCAGCCAGGGCGGATCCTACGAGCAGTACTTC.

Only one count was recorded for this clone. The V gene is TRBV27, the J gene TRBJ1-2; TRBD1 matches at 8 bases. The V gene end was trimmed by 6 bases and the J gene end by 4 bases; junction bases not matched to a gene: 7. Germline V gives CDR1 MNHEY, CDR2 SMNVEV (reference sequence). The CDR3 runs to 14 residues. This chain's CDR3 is CASRQGGAFYGYTF. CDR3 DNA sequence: TGTGCCAGCAGACAGGGGGGAGCCTTCTATGGCTACACCTTC.

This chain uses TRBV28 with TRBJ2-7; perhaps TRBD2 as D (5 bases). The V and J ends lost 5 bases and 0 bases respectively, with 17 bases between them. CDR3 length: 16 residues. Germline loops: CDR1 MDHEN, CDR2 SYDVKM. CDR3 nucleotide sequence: TGTGCCAGCAGTCAAAGGCGGGCAACTAGCTCCTACGAGCAGTACTTC. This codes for CASSQRRATSSYEQYF. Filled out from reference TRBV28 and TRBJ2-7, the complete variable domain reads DVKVTQSSRYLVKRTGEKVFLECVQDMDHENMFWYRQDPGLGLRLIYFSYDVKMKEKGDIPEGYSVSREKKERFSLILESASTNQTSMYLCASSQRRATSSYEQYFGPGTRLTVT.

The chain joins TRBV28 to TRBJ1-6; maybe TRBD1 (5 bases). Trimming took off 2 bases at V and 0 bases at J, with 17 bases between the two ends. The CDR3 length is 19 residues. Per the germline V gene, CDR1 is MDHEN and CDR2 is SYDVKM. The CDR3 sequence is CASSLEGPTASSYNSPLHF. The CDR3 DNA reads TGTGCCAGCAGTTTAGAAGGCCCGACAGCGAGCTCCTATAATTCACCCCTCCACTTT.

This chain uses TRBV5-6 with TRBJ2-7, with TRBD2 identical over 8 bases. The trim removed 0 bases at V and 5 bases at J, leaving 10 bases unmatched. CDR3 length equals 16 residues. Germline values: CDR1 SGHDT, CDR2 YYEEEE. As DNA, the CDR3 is TGTGCCAGCAGCTTGGTTTCGGGCCGGGAGGGAGACGAGCAGTACTTC. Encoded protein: CASSLVSGREGDEQYF.

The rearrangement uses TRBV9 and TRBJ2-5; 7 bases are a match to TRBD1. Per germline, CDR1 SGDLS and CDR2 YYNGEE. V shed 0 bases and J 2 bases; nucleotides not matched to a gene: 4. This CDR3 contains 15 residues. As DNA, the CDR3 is TGTGCCAGCAGCGTAGCGGGACAGAGTCAAGAGACCCAGTACTTC. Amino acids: CASSVAGQSQETQYF. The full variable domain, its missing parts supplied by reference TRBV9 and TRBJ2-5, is DSGVTQTPKHLITATGQRVTLRCSPRSGDLSVYWYQQSLDQGLQFLIQYYNGEERAKGNILERFSAQQFPDLHSELNLSSLELGDSALYFCASSVAGQSQETQYFGPGTRLLVL.

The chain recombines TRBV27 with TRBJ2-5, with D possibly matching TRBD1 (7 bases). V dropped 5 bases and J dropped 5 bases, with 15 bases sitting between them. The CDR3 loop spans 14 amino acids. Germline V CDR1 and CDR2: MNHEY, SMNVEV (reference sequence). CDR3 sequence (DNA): TGTGCCAGCAGTCCAGGGGGGAATTGGGAGACCCAGTACTTC. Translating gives CASSPGGNWETQYF.

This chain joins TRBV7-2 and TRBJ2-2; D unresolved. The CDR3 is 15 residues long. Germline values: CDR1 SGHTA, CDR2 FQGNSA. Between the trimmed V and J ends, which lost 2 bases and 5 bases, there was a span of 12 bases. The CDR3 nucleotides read TGTGCCAGCAGCTTACCTGCCGGGTGGACCGGGGAGCTGTTTTTT. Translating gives CASSLPAGWTGELFF.

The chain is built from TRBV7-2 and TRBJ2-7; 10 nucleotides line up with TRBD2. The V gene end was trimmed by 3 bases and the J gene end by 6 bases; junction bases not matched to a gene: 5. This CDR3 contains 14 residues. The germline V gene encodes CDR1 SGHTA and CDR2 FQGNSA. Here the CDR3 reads CASSLVAGGLEQYF. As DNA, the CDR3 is TGTGCCAGCAGCTTGGTAGCGGGGGGACTCGAGCAGTACTTC.

CDR3 loop: CAWSATGGEAFF. For the CDR3, the DNA is TGTGCCTGGAGTGCGACAGGGGGTGAAGCTTTCTTT. The chain combines TRBV30 with TRBJ1-1, with 9 bases matching TRBD1. V lost 1 base, J lost 7 bases, and 1 base stayed unmatched. Germline V gene data show CDR1 as GTSNPN and CDR2 as SVGIG (reference sequence). The CDR3 has 12 amino acids.

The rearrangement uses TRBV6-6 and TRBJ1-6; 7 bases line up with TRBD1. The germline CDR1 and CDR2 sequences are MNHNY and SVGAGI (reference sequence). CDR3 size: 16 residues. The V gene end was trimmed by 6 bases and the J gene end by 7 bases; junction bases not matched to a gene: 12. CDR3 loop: CASSPGQDVGNSPLHF. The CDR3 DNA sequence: TGTGCCAGCAGCCCAGGACAGGACGTAGGGAATTCACCCCTCCACTTT.

CDR3 coding DNA: TGTGCCTGGAGTGTAGAACAGGGGAGAAGTGGAAACACCATATATTTT. Amino acids: CAWSVEQGRSGNTIYF. The genes are TRBV30 and TRBJ1-3, with 7 bases matching TRBD1. The CDR3 is 16 amino acids. V gave up 0 bases and J gave up 3 bases; unmatched junction bases: 8. Germline V lookup: CDR1 GTSNPN, CDR2 SVGIG (reference sequence). Drawing the rest from reference TRBV30 and TRBJ1-3, the complete variable domain is SQTIHQWPATLVQPVGSPLSLECTVEGTSNPNLYWYRQAAGRGLQLLFYSVGIGQISSEVPQNLSASRPQDRQFILSSKKLLLSDSGFYLCAWSVEQGRSGNTIYFGEGSWLTVV.

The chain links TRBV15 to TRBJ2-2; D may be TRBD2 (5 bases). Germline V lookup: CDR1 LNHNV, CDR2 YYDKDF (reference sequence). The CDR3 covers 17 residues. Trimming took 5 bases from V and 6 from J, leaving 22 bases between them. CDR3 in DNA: TGTGCCACCAGCTTACGCTCCCCCGGGTCAGCGGCCGGGGAGCTGTTTTTT. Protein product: CATSLRSPGSAAGELFF.

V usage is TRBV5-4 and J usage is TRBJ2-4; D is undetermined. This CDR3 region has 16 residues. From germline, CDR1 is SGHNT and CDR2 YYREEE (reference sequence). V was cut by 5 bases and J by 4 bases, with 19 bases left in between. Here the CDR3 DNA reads TGTGCCAGCAGGTACCCCTTATGGGCAACTAAAAACATTCAGTACTTC. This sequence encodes CASRYPLWATKNIQYF.

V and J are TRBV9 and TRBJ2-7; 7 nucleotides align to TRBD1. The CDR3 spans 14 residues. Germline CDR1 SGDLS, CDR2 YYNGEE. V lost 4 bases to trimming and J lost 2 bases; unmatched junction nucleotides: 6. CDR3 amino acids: CASSPGTAPYEQYF. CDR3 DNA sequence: TGTGCCAGCAGCCCCGGGACAGCCCCCTACGAGCAGTACTTC.

CDR3 nucleotide sequence: TGTGCCAGCACCATTCTGGGGGGAAACACCGGGGAGCTGTTTTTT. Amino acids: CASTILGGNTGELFF. The chain joins TRBV27 to TRBJ2-2; D perhaps matches TRBD2 (6 bases). The CDR3 consists of 15 residues. Trimming pared 7 bases from V and 2 bases from J, leaving 14 bases between. Looked up from germline, CDR1 is MNHEY and CDR2 is SMNVEV (reference sequence).

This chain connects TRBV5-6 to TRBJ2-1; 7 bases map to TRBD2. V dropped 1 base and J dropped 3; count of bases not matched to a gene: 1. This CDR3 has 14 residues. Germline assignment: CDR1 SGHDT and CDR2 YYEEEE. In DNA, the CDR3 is TGTGCCAGCAGCTTGCTAGCGGACTACAATGAGCAGTTCTTC. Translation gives CASSLLADYNEQFF.

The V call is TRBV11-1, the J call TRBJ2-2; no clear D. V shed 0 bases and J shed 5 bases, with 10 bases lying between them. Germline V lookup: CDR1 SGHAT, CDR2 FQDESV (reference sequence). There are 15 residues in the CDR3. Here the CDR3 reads CASSLAWVGTGELFF. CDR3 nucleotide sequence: TGTGCCAGCAGCTTAGCCTGGGTAGGAACCGGGGAGCTGTTTTTT.

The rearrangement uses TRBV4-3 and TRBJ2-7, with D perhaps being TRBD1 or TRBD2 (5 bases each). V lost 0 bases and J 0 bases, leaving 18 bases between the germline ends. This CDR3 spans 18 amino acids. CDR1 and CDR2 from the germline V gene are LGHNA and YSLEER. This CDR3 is CASSQDWVWGRNSYEQYF. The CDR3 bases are TGCGCCAGCAGCCAAGATTGGGTTTGGGGACGAAACTCCTACGAGCAGTACTTC.